This T cell receptor (beta chain) derives from a study of CD8+ T cells in alopecia areata. For the study at large: It was oral tofacitinib, at 5 to 10 mg twice daily, that treated patients received.

RNA was extracted and reverse transcribed into cDNA as the sequencing template. Sequencing used immunoSEQ multiplex PCR; TCRdb keeps in-frame clones, though not all of them. The sample contains 160,000 or so clones, roughly 50% of which appear only once. Study-wide points: Clonality exceeded that of normal scalp in lesional scalp, most notably in alopecia totalis/universalis. In scalp and blood, many expanded lesional clones persisted during tofacitinib.

With regard to this clone: The antigen is unknown.

Treatment defined: oral pan-JAK inhibitor, 5-10 mg twice daily. Specimens obtained from alopecia areata patients comprised lesional scalp punch biopsies and peripheral blood. Trimming at V came to 0 bases and at J to 1 base, leaving 5 bases not matched to a gene. The CDR3 has 16 amino acids. Germline loops: CDR1 LNHNV, CDR2 YYDKDF (reference sequence). The V call is TRBV15, the J call TRBJ2-7; 8 bases line up with TRBD1. The sequencing here drew on CD4+ T cells sorted from blood, taken at approximately week 56, from a patient treated with tofacitinib. This receptor was identified in a human donor with alopecia areata. CDR3 sequence (DNA): TGTGCCACCAGCAGAGAACTAGGACAGGGATCCTACGAGCAGTACTTC. Translation gives CATSRELGQGSYEQYF.